The 30 T cell receptor beta chains below all came from one sample that was sequenced in a study of regulatory T cells in long-lasting Graves disease (dated by TCRdb to about 2021). The sample's time point label, in plain terms: persistent/refractory GD, antithyroid drugs over 5 years with positive TRAb. For both TCR sequencing and RNA sequencing, RNA was extracted from PBMCs using TRIzol. Library creation used multiplex PCR. These reads were obtained on an Illumina HiSeq 4000. TCR beta libraries were built with iRepertoire HTBI primers and Arm-PCR amplification of CDR3 regions. In TCRdb, the public reads were trimmed at Q25 with fastp and aligned with MiXCR, with productive beta chains retained. Here each entry gathers all rows of one CDR3 protein and keeps the most common genes and DNA. Present in this sample are 360,000 or so distinct CDR3 sequences, less than 30% of which were seen just once. Around 30% of the sample lies in the top ten.

Source: peripheral blood mononuclear cells (PBMCs), taken when the disease was refractory, from a patient treated with antithyroid drugs. Source of these receptors: a woman in her 40s with Graves disease. Donor details come from another sample of the same person, matched by shared clones.

This clonotype was picked up many times. This chain uses TRBV6-1 with TRBJ1-5, with a weak D call TRBD1 (5 bases). Germline-derived CDR1 and CDR2 are MNHNS and SASEGT. V lost 8 bases and J 4 bases, leaving 15 bases between the germline ends. The CDR3 is made up of 14 amino acids. The CDR3 sequence is CASLPTQANQPQHF. The CDR3, as DNA: TGTGCCAGCCTGCCCACACAGGCGAATCAGCCCCAGCATTTT.

This clonotype was observed at least ten times. The chain couples TRBV6-1 to TRBJ1-5, with TRBD1 identical over 8 bases. The CDR3 is 17 amino acids. V lost 5 bases and J lost 0; bases outside the gene matches: 9. The germline gives CDR1 MNHNS, CDR2 SASEGT. As DNA, the CDR3 is TGTGCCAGCAGTAAAGGACAGGGAGGAGGTAGCAATCAGCCCCAGCATTTT. This translates into CASSKGQGGGSNQPQHF.

V usage is TRBV20-1 and J usage is TRBJ2-1; D may be TRBD2 (5 bases). The CDR3 has 13 residues. CDR1 and CDR2 (germline): DFQATT, SNEGSKA (reference sequence). The V end was cut by 5 bases, the J end by 3 bases, with 11 bases between. The CDR3 loop is CSAAAVHYNEQFF. The CDR3 DNA reads TGCAGTGCTGCAGCGGTACACTACAATGAGCAGTTCTTC.

At least ten counts were recorded for this clonotype. V and J are TRBV2 and TRBJ2-5, with D perhaps matching TRBD1 or TRBD2 (5 bases each). V was trimmed by 3 bases and J by 4 bases, leaving 12 bases between them. CDR1 is SNHLY and CDR2 is FYNNEI in the germline V gene. The CDR3 sequence is 14 residues long. The CDR3 sequence is CASSESRGTETQYF. CDR3 sequence (DNA): TGTGCCAGCAGTGAGAGCCGAGGGACAGAGACCCAGTACTTC.

This clonotype was picked up a small number of times. CDR3 nucleotides: TGCAGTGCTACAGATGCAAATAGCAATCAGCCCCAGCATTTT. As protein: CSATDANSNQPQHF. The gene calls are TRBV20-1 and TRBJ1-5; D is unresolved. The germline V gene has CDR1 DFQATT and CDR2 SNEGSKA (reference sequence). Trimming took off 4 bases at V and 0 bases at J, with 10 bases between the two ends. The CDR3 runs 14 residues.

To note about this clonotype: The junction departs from the called germline gene at one end, perhaps through a read error. The V and J genes are TRBV2 and TRBJ2-1, with 12 bases fitting TRBD1. The CDR3 sequence is 14 residues long. Germline V gene lookup returns CDR1 SNHLY and CDR2 FYNNEI. CDR3 protein: CASSEGTGGYEQFF. DNA for the CDR3: TGTGCCAGCAGCGAAGGGACAGGGGGCTATGAGCAGTTCTTC. Together with reference TRBV2 and TRBJ2-1, the CDR3 gives the full variable domain: EPEVTQTPSHQVTQMGQEVILRCVPISNHLYFYWYRQILGQKVEFLVSFYNNEISEKSEIFDDQFSVERPDGSNFTLKIRSTKLEDSAMYFCASSEGTGGYEQFFGPGTRLTVL.

The chain recombines TRBV7-9 with TRBJ2-1, with 8 bases identical to TRBD2. J lost 5 bases, V lost 1 base, and 4 bases had no gene match. The CDR3 consists of 15 residues. Germline-derived CDR1 and CDR2 are SEHNR and FQNEAQ (reference sequence). Here the CDR3 DNA reads TGTGCCAGCAGCTTAGTCGGGAGGGCGAACAATGAGCAGTTCTTC. Amino acids: CASSLVGRANNEQFF.

The rearrangement links TRBV28 to TRBJ2-3, with 8 bases aligning to TRBD1. Germline V lookup: CDR1 MDHEN, CDR2 SYDVKM. V was pared by 8 bases and J by 4 bases, with 5 bases of the junction left unmatched. The CDR3 extends over 13 amino acids. The CDR3 DNA sequence: TGTGCCAGCTCCCCGGGACAGGCAGATACGCAGTATTTT. Translation gives CASSPGQADTQYF.

In this sample, this clonotype turned up many times. The chain links TRBV28 to TRBJ1-5, with unresolved D. CDR3 length equals 16 residues. The V end lost 3 bases, the J end lost 1 base, and 13 bases lay between the germline ends. Germline V gene lookup returns CDR1 MDHEN and CDR2 SYDVKM. The CDR3 sequence: CASSFLARLSNQPQHF. CDR3 DNA: TGTGCCAGCAGTTTCTTGGCTCGCCTAAGCAATCAGCCCCAGCATTTT.

V is TRBV14 and J is TRBJ1-5, with TRBD1 identical over 8 bases. CDR3 size: 15 residues. With V trimmed by 1 base and J by 6 bases, 5 bases remained unmatched. Germline V gives CDR1 SGHDN, CDR2 FVKESK. CDR3 sequence reads: CASSQAGTGGQPQHF. The CDR3 nucleotides are TGTGCCAGCAGCCAAGCTGGGACAGGCGGTCAGCCCCAGCATTTT.

The V call is TRBV7-2, the J call TRBJ2-3; no clear D gene. The CDR3 covers 15 residues. Germline CDR1 is SGHTA and CDR2 is FQGNSA. V was pared by 3 bases and J by 4 bases, with 14 bases between. The CDR3, as DNA: TGTGCCAGCAGCTTCAGTAGAGGTGGCGCAGATACGCAGTATTTT. Its protein product is CASSFSRGGADTQYF.

The chain uses TRBV15 and TRBJ2-7; D is ambiguous. This CDR3 contains 14 residues. In germline, CDR1 is LNHNV, CDR2 YYDKDF (reference sequence). The V end was cut by 5 bases, the J end by 2 bases, with 13 bases between. DNA for the CDR3: TGTGCCACCAGCCTGGGCGGATCCCCCTACGAGCAGTACTTC. It is translated as CATSLGGSPYEQYF.

This clonotype was observed at least ten times. The chain is built from TRBV13 and TRBJ2-5; D is perhaps TRBD1 (5 bases). Between the trimmed V and J ends, which lost 4 bases and 7 bases, there was a span of 16 bases. Germline V CDR1 and CDR2: PRHDT, FYEKMQ (reference sequence). The CDR3 contains 14 residues. Written as DNA, the CDR3 is TGTGCCAGCAGCTCCCGGGCCATGCAGGGGACCCAGTACTTC. Its protein is CASSSRAMQGTQYF.

This clonotype was observed many times. The genes are TRBV24-1 and TRBJ2-5, with 9 bases matching TRBD2. The CDR3 covers 13 residues. V dropped 9 bases and J dropped 9; count of bases not matched to a gene: 10. Germline V gene sequence: CDR1 KGHDR, CDR2 SFDVKD. CDR3 sequence (DNA): TGTGCCACCCGGTCGAGCGGGGGGAGCGCCCAGTACTTC. It specifies CATRSSGGSAQYF.

This clonotype has at least ten counts. The chain uses TRBV20-1 and TRBJ2-5; 8 bases map to TRBD2. The CDR3 is 16 residues long. Germline CDR1 and CDR2: DFQATT and SNEGSKA (reference sequence). V was pared by 0 bases and J by 6 bases, with 12 bases of the junction left unmatched. This CDR3 reads CSARDQGSGIRKTQYF. Written as DNA, the CDR3 is TGCAGTGCTAGAGATCAGGGTAGCGGGATAAGAAAGACCCAGTACTTC.

The V gene is TRBV19, the J gene TRBJ2-5; 11 nucleotides match TRBD2. Germline trimming cut 4 bases from V and 4 bases from J; bases unmatched to any gene: 5. In germline, CDR1 is LNHDA, CDR2 SQIVND (reference sequence). This CDR3 has 15 amino acids. CDR3 region: CASSTLAGGGETQYF. The CDR3 DNA sequence: TGTGCCAGTAGTACTCTAGCGGGAGGTGGAGAGACCCAGTACTTC.

The chain employs TRBV7-8 and TRBJ2-4; 12 bases fit TRBD2. J gave up 6 bases and V 5 bases, and 11 bases lay outside the gene matches. Germline CDR1 reads SGHVS; CDR2 reads FQNEAQ. This CDR3 region has 17 residues. The CDR3 loop is CASSPYLAGGPINIQYF. CDR3 in DNA: TGTGCCAGCAGCCCTTATCTAGCGGGAGGGCCGATAAACATTCAGTACTTC.

In its sample, this clonotype was seen a few times. The chain has TRBV7-9 and TRBJ1-1; D gene ambiguous. V gave up 1 base and J gave up 4 bases, with 10 bases separating them. CDR1 is SEHNR and CDR2 is FQNEAQ in the germline V gene (reference sequence). The CDR3 length is 14 residues. CDR3 in DNA: TGTGCCAGCAGCTTAGAGGCGGGAAGCACTGAAGCTTTCTTT. Translated, it gives CASSLEAGSTEAFF.

The sample holds a few counts of this clonotype. This chain connects TRBV29-1 to TRBJ1-3; D unresolved. The CDR3 length is 12 residues. CDR1 is SQVTM and CDR2 is ANQGSEA in the germline V gene. Trimming took off 6 bases at V and 4 bases at J, with 10 bases between the two ends. CDR3 region: CSVEIQGNTIYF. In DNA, the CDR3 is TGCAGCGTAGAAATACAGGGAAACACCATATATTTT.

This clonotype was detected ten times or more. This sequence joins TRBV10-3 and TRBJ2-5; 9 nucleotides line up with TRBD1. V was clipped by 8 bases and J by 4 bases; unmatched bases: 5. This CDR3 comprises 13 residues. Germline V gene data show CDR1 as ENHRY and CDR2 as SYGVKD. The DNA for the CDR3 is TGTGCCATCCGTCGGGACAGGGTAGAGACCCAGTACTTC. Translation: CAIRRDRVETQYF.

This clonotype was seen at least ten times. The chain has TRBV12-3 or TRBV12-4 and TRBJ2-4; D may match TRBD1 or TRBD2 (5 bases each). The V and J ends lost 1 base and 7 bases respectively, with 14 bases between them. The CDR3 loop spans 15 amino acids. The CDR3 DNA reads as TGTGCCAGCAGTTTAGTGGGACCAGGGCTCAACATTCAGTACTTC. Encoded protein: CASSLVGPGLNIQYF.

The chain recombines TRBV18 with TRBJ2-5; no firm D call. Trimming took 3 bases from V and 0 from J, leaving 5 bases between them. This CDR3 comprises 13 residues. Germline V gives CDR1 KGHSH, CDR2 LQKENI. CDR3 residues: CASSPRHQETQYF. DNA of the CDR3: TGTGCCAGCTCACCTCGACACCAAGAGACCCAGTACTTC.

The rearrangement links TRBV6-5 to TRBJ2-6; D remains unclear. The length of the CDR3 is 15 residues. V gave up 2 bases and J gave up 0 bases, with 5 bases separating them. Germline assignment: CDR1 MNHEY and CDR2 SVGAGI. CDR3 bases: TGTGCCAGCAGTTACCAGGTCTCTGGGGCCAACGTCCTGACTTTC. This gives the protein CASSYQVSGANVLTF.

The chain couples TRBV4-1 to TRBJ1-4, with D unclear. Germline V gives CDR1 MGHRA, CDR2 YSYEKL. The CDR3 is made up of 15 amino acids. V lost 3 bases to trimming and J lost 0 bases, with 8 bases between them. The CDR3: CASSQMTPTNEKLFF. DNA of the CDR3: TGCGCCAGCAGCCAGATGACTCCAACTAATGAAAAACTGTTTTTT.

As for this clonotype: Just one base apart from a much larger clone, this may be a read error. The rearrangement joins TRBV20-1 to TRBJ1-4, with a possible D match to TRBD1 (5 bases). Germline CDR1 is DFQATT and CDR2 is SNEGSKA (reference sequence). This CDR3 contains 15 residues. Here the CDR3 reads CSARDIRGSGEKPFF. In DNA form, the CDR3 reads TGCAGTGCTAGAGATATCCGGGGCTCCGGTGAAAAACCGTTTTTT.

The genes are TRBV5-8 and TRBJ2-5; 8 bases are shared with TRBD1. The trim removed 4 bases at V and 5 bases at J, leaving 19 bases unmatched. Germline V lookup: CDR1 SGHTS, CDR2 YDEGEE. The CDR3 is made up of 18 amino acids. The CDR3 loop reads CASSKQPTSGGEGETQYF. The CDR3 DNA follows: TGTGCCAGCAGCAAACAACCCACCTCAGGGGGCGAAGGGGAGACCCAGTACTTC.

This clonotype was seen more than once but under ten times. The chain has TRBV5-4 and TRBJ1-1, with 9 nucleotides matching TRBD1. The CDR3 loop spans 17 amino acids. CDR1 is SGHNT and CDR2 is YYREEE in the germline V gene (reference sequence). V shed 4 bases, J shed 0 bases, and the junction held 10 bases outside the gene matches. The CDR3 sequence is CASSPGQGRLMNTEAFF. DNA for the CDR3: TGTGCCAGCAGCCCGGGACAGGGAAGGCTTATGAACACTGAAGCTTTCTTT.

This clonotype was seen a few times. The rearrangement uses TRBV6-1 and TRBJ2-4; weak D call: TRBD2 (6 bases). The germline gives CDR1 MNHNS, CDR2 SASEGT. The CDR3 has 14 amino acids. Trimming pared 8 bases from V and 10 bases from J, leaving 21 bases between. The CDR3 sequence is CASSYDWRETIQYF. In DNA form, the CDR3 reads TGTGCCAGCTCCTACGACTGGCGGGAAACAATTCAGTACTTC.

This clonotype was found once. The V call is TRBV5-6, the J call TRBJ2-7; no reliable D call. CDR1 SGHDT and CDR2 YYEEEE come from the germline V gene. V dropped 0 bases and J dropped 5 bases, with 18 bases sitting between them. This CDR3 comprises 16 residues. The CDR3 sequence: CASSLARRRNQDEQYF. As DNA, the CDR3 is TGTGCCAGCAGCTTGGCCAGAAGGCGGAATCAGGACGAGCAGTACTTC. Full variable domain (remainder filled in from reference TRBV5-6 and TRBJ2-7): DAGVTQSPTHLIKTRGQQVTLRCSPKSGHDTVSWYQQALGQGPQFIFQYYEEEERQRGNFPDRFSGHQFPNYSSELNVNALLLGDSALYLCASSLARRRNQDEQYFGPGTRLTVT.

This clonotype was recorded many times. The V call is TRBV3-1, the J call TRBJ2-5; D gene unclear. V gave up 4 bases and J gave up 5 bases, with 11 bases separating them. The CDR3 is 13 residues long. Germline V gene data show CDR1 as LGHDT and CDR2 as YNNKEL (reference sequence). The CDR3 here is CASSPGPFETQYF. CDR3 DNA sequence: TGTGCCAGCAGCCCCGGCCCTTTCGAGACCCAGTACTTC.